This T cell receptor beta chain was recovered during a study of beta chain features in type 1 diabetes. Study conclusions and caveats: Type 1 diabetes patients showed a moderate but significant shortening of TCRB CDR3s in all four CD4+ subsets. Insertions at VDJ junctions were less frequent in type 1 diabetes patients. These patients also deleted more nucleotides at the same junctions. A greater similarity of naive, central memory and Treg TCRB repertoires was seen among patients than among healthy donors.

As every portion of the isolated RNA was reverse transcribed, the sequencing read expressed TCRB transcripts. TCRdb's copy holds only in-frame clones and misses some; the assay was immunoSEQ multiplex PCR. The repertoire has around 160,000 clones, around 8.4% of them found once; the top ten carry around 0.56%. As regards this clone: Its target is not known.

Only one heparinised blood draw was taken per donor, and its volume averaged approximately 120 mL. Using CD45RO/CCR7/CD25/CD127/CD95/CD27, CD4+ naive, central memory, regulatory and stem cell-like memory cells were sorted. J was trimmed by 1 base and V by 11 bases; bases with no gene match: 15. This CDR3 is built from 16 residues. CDR1 and CDR2 from the germline V gene are ENHRY and SYGVKD. The source is a woman aged 18-29 years with type 1 diabetes. The chain has TRBV10-3 and TRBJ2-7; 9 bases align to TRBD1. The sequenced sample consisted of central memory CD4+ T cells from blood. The CDR3 protein is CAVPSSAGTGSYEQYF. CDR3 nucleotide sequence: TGTGCCGTCCCATCTTCGGCCGGGACAGGGTCCTACGAGCAGTACTTC.